This TCR beta chain comes out of a study of cytomegalovirus exposure and HLA in healthy donors. Notes on the study in general: The HLA-A and HLA-B alleles of most subjects were reportedly predicted accurately from TCR beta sequences. Among the most significant clusters, several appeared linked to common viral pathogens in a later analysis.

About this clone itself: The antigen remains unidentified.

With 60 Vbeta and 13 Jbeta primers, the PCR was carried out. Libraries were prepared by immunoSEQ multiplex PCR; TCRdb keeps only in-frame clonotypes and omits some of them. Among around 50,000 clones listed, around three quarters were seen once. Looked up from germline, CDR1 is SNHLY and CDR2 is FYNNEI. This CDR3 has 17 residues. V trimming: 5 bases; J trimming: 2 bases; junction bases outside the gene matches: 7. The sample was PBMCs. This clonotype was sampled from a man aged 25 to 40 in good health and CMV-seropositive. The chain has TRBV2 and TRBJ2-6; the match to TRBD1 covers 9 bases. In nucleotides, the CDR3 is TGTGCCAGCAGTCCCCAAACAGGGGGCGCTGGGGCCAACGTCCTGACTTTC. It is translated as CASSPQTGGAGANVLTF.